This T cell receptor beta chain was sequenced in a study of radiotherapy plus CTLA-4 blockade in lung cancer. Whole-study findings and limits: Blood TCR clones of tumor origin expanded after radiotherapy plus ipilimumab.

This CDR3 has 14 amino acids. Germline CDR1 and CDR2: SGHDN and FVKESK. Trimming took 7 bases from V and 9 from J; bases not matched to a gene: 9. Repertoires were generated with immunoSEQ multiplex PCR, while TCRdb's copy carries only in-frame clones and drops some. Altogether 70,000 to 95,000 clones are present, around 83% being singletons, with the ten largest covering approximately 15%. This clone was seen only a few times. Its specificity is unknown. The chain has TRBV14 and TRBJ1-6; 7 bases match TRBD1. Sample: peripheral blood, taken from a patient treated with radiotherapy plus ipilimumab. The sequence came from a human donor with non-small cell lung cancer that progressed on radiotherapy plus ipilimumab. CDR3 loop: CASTRDRDFSPLHF. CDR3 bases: TGTGCCAGCACCCGAGACAGGGATTTTTCACCCCTCCACTTT.